Listed below are T cell receptor beta chains from one sample, sequenced in a study of CD8+CD57+ T cells in acquired aplastic anemia. TCRdb called the reads again in MiXCR, with one record for every CDR3 protein. The data hold about 16,000 distinct CDR3 sequences, with under 40% observed a single time. The source material was CD8+CD57+ T cells sorted from PBMCs. The receptors come from a human donor with aplastic anemia. Both conserved end residues are part of each CDR3. The D gene is left open where the match is weak. Not all rows give a size; the values are once, few, many and, for expanded clones, a class.

TGTGCCATCACCAGCGGGAGCTCCTACGAGCAGTACTTC	CAITSGSSYEQYF	-	TRBV24-1	TRBJ2-7	13	TRBD2
TGCAGTGCTAGGCCCCCCATTCGCCAAGACAGGGGTGGGGACTATGGCTACACCTTC	CSARPPIRQDRGGDYGYTF	many	TRBV20-1	TRBJ1-2	19	TRBD1
TGTGCCAGCAGCCTTTCTAGCGATGAGCAGTTCTTC	CASSLSSDEQFF	-	TRBV3-1	TRBJ2-1	12	-
TGTGCCAGCAGCGTCGGACAGGGGAGTACGCAGTATTTT	CASSVGQGSTQYF	-	TRBV7-2	TRBJ2-3	13	TRBD1
TGTGCCATCAGTGAAGGGCCGGGGGCCCCAGGCTACACCTTC	CAISEGPGAPGYTF	medium-sized	TRBV10-3	TRBJ1-2	14	-
TGTGCTAGTGCAGGAGGTGCTGAGACCCAGTACTTC	CASAGGAETQYF	-	TRBV12-5	TRBJ2-5	12	-
TGCGGCGTTGAAAGCAAGAACAGTGAAGCTTTCTTT	CGVESKNSEAFF	-	TRBV29-1	TRBJ1-1	12	-
TGCAGTGCCAGGGCGGGGCTCGAGACCCAGTACTTC	CSARAGLETQYF	-	TRBV20-1	TRBJ2-5	12	-
TGTGCCAGCACGGTGGGGGGCTACGAGCAGTACTTC	CASTVGGYEQYF	many	TRBV12-3/TRBV12-4	TRBJ2-7	12	-
TGTGCCAGCAGTTACTTGGATGGGAATTCTGGGGCCAACGTCCTGACTTTC	CASSYLDGNSGANVLTF	many	TRBV6-2/TRBV6-3	TRBJ2-6	17	-
TGTGCCACCTCGGGACTACCGAACACCGGGGAGCTGTTTTTT	CATSGLPNTGELFF	-	TRBV9	TRBJ2-2	14	TRBD2
TGTGCCAGCAGTAAACTGGGGGGATTCACAGATACGCAGTATTTT	CASSKLGGFTDTQYF	-	TRBV6-4	TRBJ2-3	15	-